This T cell receptor beta chain originates from a study of T-cell reconstitution after alpha-beta-depleted transplantation in children. Trimming removed 5 bases from V and 8 bases from J, with 24 bases in between. There are 16 residues in the CDR3. Germline V gene lookup returns CDR1 DFQATT and CDR2 SNEGSKA (reference sequence). Preparation of the TCRbeta library was carried out with unique molecular identifiers. Via MiXCR, TCRdb re-called the PCR reads, giving one row per CDR3 protein. The sample carries about 610,000 distinct CDR3 sequences, 10% recorded once. Sequencing was performed on PBMCs from the stem cell graft donor, taken from the stem cell graft. The TCR was taken from a human donor who donated a stem cell graft to a child with acute myeloid leukemia. The genes are TRBV20-1 and TRBJ1-4; D may be TRBD1 (5 bases). The CDR3 nucleotides are TGCAGTGCTCGAGGGGCAGGCTCAGTTGTATACGAAAAACTGTTTTTT. Its translation: CSARGAGSVVYEKLFF.